The clone carrying this T cell receptor (beta chain) was observed once. The CDR3 has 15 amino acids. V was shortened by 0 bases and J by 3 bases, with 13 bases between the two germline ends. Germline V gene data show CDR1 as SGDLS and CDR2 as YYNGEE. Sequencing was performed with immunoSEQ multiplex PCR; in TCRdb, only in-frame clones are kept and a portion is missing. This sample has about 98,000 clones, with about nine tenths found just once. The sample belongs to a study of PD-1 blockade in classical Hodgkin lymphoma. Autologous stem cell transplantation was followed by relapse in every patient, and brentuximab vedotin exposure varied.

The chain employs TRBV9 and TRBJ2-7, with D perhaps TRBD2 (6 bases). Sequencing used peripheral blood mononuclear cells (PBMCs), obtained at baseline. This sequence originates from a human donor with classical Hodgkin lymphoma. In nucleotides, the CDR3 is TGTGCCAGCAGCGTAGCGGCGGGAAAGGGCTACGAGCAGTACTTC. The encoded protein is CASSVAAGKGYEQYF.